What follows describes a single T cell receptor (beta chain). Antigen unknown. Germline assignment: CDR1 SGHDT and CDR2 YYEEEE. CDR3 length: 15 amino acids. V lost 2 bases, J lost 8 bases, and 11 bases stayed unmatched. This entry comes from a study of cytomegalovirus exposure and HLA in healthy donors. Study at large: Later analysis reported that the 110 or so validation repertoires shared the platform of the 500 to 850 first-cohort repertoires.

Findings and limits, study-wide: Reportedly, cytomegalovirus status was diagnosed with high sensitivity and specificity.

Only in-frame clones appear in the TCRdb table, and some are missing; sequencing was by immunoSEQ multiplex PCR. The table includes about 260,000 clones, 90% detected once. Material for sequencing was PBMCs. The V and J genes are TRBV5-6 and TRBJ1-1; 8 bases are a match to TRBD1. This receptor was obtained from a woman aged 30 to 39 in good health and CMV-seronegative. CDR3 residues: CASSFFAGGGSEAFF. The CDR3 nucleotides read TGTGCCAGCAGCTTTTTCGCAGGGGGCGGATCCGAAGCTTTCTTT.